This T cell receptor (beta chain) was profiled in a study of shared clonotypes between healthy human individuals. For the study at large: Donor composition was a couple of women and three men, aged 18 to 49.

This clone was observed once. Replicate sorted-subset PCRs were loaded with roughly 200 ng DNA, about 31,000 T cell genomes. Some clones are missing from TCRdb's copy, which holds only in-frame ones; the method was immunoSEQ multiplex PCR. The sample carries hundreds of thousands of clones, around 96% recorded once. Naive CD8 cells were CD45RO-negative, positively selected for CCR7, excluding terminally differentiated effector memory CD45RA+ cells. Germline V gene lookup returns CDR1 MNHEY and CDR2 SMNVEV (reference sequence). The V end was cut by 6 bases, the J end by 5 bases, with 17 bases between. This CDR3 contains 14 residues.

The sequenced sample consisted of naive CD8+ T cells sorted from blood. The gene calls are TRBV27 and TRBJ2-7; tentatively, D is TRBD1 (6 bases). This receptor was obtained from a woman under 40 in good health. CDR3 DNA: TGTGCCAGCAGCCCATTAGGGGGTCTGAACGAGCAGTACTTC. It codes for CASSPLGGLNEQYF.